This TCR beta chain emerged from a study of T-cell reconstitution after alpha-beta-depleted transplantation in children. This clonotype came up many times. Its antigen is currently unknown. Study-level points and caveats: Reported findings indicate that, about two months after transplant, alpha-beta T cells came from several hundred expanded clones, which were derived from non-depleted graft cells. One year after transplant, T-cell counts and diversity came mostly from newly produced T cells. For some patients, TCRbeta diversity was high at day 60 because of recipient T cells and thymic progenitors that survived.

TCRbeta library preparation incorporated unique molecular identifiers. TCRdb ran MiXCR on the PCR reads and lists one entry per CDR3 protein. Among fewer than 550,000 distinct CDR3 sequences, under 12% were seen once, and the ten largest hold around 2%. The CDR3 length is 17 residues. Germline CDR1 and CDR2: MDHEN and SYDVKM. Between the trimmed V and J ends, which lost 5 bases and 0 bases, there was a span of 19 bases. Sequencing was performed on PBMCs, taken before TCRalphabeta/CD19-depleted stem cell transplant. The TCR comes from a child between 2 and 9 years old with inherited bone marrow failure, due to receive a stem cell transplant. V and J are TRBV28 and TRBJ1-1; D unclear. The CDR3 loop reads CASSETIPGVMNTEAFF. In DNA, the CDR3 is TGTGCCAGCAGTGAGACCATCCCTGGGGTCATGAACACTGAAGCTTTCTTT.